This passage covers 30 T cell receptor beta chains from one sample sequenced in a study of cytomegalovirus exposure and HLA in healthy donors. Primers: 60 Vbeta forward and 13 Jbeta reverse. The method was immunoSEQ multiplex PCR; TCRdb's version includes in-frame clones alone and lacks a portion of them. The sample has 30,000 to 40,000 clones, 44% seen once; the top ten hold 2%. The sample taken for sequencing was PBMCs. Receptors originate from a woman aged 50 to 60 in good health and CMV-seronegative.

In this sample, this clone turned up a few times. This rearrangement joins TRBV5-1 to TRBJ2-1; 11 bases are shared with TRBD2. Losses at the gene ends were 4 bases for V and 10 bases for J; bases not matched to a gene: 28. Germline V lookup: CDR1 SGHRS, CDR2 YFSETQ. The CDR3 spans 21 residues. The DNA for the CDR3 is TGCGCCAGCAGCAAGTCGACCGGGACAGGGTTTGGACTAGCGGGCCGACGGGAGCAGTTCTTC. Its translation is CASSKSTGTGFGLAGRREQFF.

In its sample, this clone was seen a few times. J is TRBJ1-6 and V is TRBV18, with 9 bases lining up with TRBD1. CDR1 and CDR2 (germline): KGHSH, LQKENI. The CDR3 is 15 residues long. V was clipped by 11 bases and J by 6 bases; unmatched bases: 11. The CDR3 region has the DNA TGTGCCGGCCCAACAGGGGGCGCTTCTAATTCACCCCTCCACTTT. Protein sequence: CAGPTGGASNSPLHF.

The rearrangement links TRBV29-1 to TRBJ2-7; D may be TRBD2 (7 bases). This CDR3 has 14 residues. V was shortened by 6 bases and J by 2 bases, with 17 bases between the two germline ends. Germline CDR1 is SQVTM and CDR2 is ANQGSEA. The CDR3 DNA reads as TGCAGCGTGGGGGAGGGGGTGGGGCCCTACGAGCAGTACTTC. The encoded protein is CSVGEGVGPYEQYF.

CDR3 in amino acids: CASSIDGRGVKKLFF. The CDR3 DNA follows: TGTGCCAGTAGTATAGATGGCAGGGGAGTAAAAAAACTGTTTTTT. The rearrangement links TRBV19 to TRBJ1-4, with D tentatively TRBD1 (6 bases). Germline V gene sequence: CDR1 LNHDA, CDR2 SQIVND (reference sequence). The CDR3 is 15 residues long. V lost 0 bases to trimming and J lost 9 bases, with 14 bases between them.

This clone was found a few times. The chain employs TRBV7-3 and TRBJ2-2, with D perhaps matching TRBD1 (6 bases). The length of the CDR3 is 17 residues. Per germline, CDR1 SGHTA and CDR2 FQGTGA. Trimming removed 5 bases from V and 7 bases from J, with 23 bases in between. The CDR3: CASSPNGGSAMGGELFF. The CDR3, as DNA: TGTGCCAGCAGCCCAAATGGGGGCTCCGCTATGGGCGGGGAGCTGTTTTTT.

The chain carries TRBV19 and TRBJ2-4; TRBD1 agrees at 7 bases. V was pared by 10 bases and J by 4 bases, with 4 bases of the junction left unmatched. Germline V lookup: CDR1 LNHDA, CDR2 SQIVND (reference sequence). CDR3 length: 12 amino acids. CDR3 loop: CATLDRKNIQYF. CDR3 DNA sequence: TGTGCCACCCTGGACAGGAAAAACATTCAGTACTTC.

In DNA form, the CDR3 reads TGTGCCAGTAGAAAAGGGACGGAGGGGAACACCGGGGAGCTGTTTTTT. Its translation: CASRKGTEGNTGELFF. The rearrangement links TRBV19 to TRBJ2-2; weak D call: TRBD2 (6 bases). Trimming removed 6 bases from V and 1 base from J, with 15 bases in between. This CDR3 is built from 16 residues. CDR1 LNHDA and CDR2 SQIVND come from the germline V gene (reference sequence).

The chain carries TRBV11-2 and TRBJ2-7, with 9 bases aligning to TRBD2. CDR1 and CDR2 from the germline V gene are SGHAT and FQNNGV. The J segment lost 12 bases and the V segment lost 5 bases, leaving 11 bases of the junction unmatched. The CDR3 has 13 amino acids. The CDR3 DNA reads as TGTGCCAGCAGCCCCGGACTAGCGAGAAATACGTACTTC. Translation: CASSPGLARNTYF. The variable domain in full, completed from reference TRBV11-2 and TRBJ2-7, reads EAGVAQSPRYKIIEKRQSVAFWCNPISGHATLYWYQQILGQGPKLLIQFQNNGVVDDSQLPKDRFSAERLKGVDSTLKIQPAKLEDSAVYLCASSPGLARNTYFGPGTRLTVT.

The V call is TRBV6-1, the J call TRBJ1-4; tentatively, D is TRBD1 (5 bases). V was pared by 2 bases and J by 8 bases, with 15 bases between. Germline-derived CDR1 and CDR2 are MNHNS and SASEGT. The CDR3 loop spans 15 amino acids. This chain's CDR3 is CASSELGGTKEKLFF. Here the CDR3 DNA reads TGTGCCAGCAGTGAATTGGGAGGGACCAAGGAAAAACTGTTTTTT.

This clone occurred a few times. Here the CDR3 reads CASSLEAGGRYEQYF. The CDR3 DNA is TGTGCCAGCAGCTTAGAGGCGGGGGGTAGGTACGAGCAGTACTTC. This sequence joins TRBV7-9 and TRBJ2-7; TRBD2 matches 8 bases. Germline CDR1 is SEHNR and CDR2 is FQNEAQ (reference sequence). The trim removed 1 base at V and 4 bases at J, leaving 6 bases unmatched. This CDR3 is 15 amino acids long. The variable domain in full, completed from reference TRBV7-9 and TRBJ2-7, reads DTGVSQNPRHKITKRGQNVTFRCDPISEHNRLYWYRQTLGQGPEFLTYFQNEAQLEKSRLLSDRFSAERPKGSFSTLEIQRTEQGDSAMYLCASSLEAGGRYEQYFGPGTRLTVT.

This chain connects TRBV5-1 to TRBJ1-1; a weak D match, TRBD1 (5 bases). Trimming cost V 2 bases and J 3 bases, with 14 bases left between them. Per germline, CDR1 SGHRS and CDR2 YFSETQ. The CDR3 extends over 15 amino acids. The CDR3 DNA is TGCGCCAGCAGCTTCGGAGGGGCGCAGGACACTGAAGCTTTCTTT. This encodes CASSFGGAQDTEAFF.

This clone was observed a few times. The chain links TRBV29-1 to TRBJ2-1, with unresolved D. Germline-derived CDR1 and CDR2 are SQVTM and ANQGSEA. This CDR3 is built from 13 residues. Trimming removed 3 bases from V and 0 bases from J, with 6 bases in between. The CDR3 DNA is TGCAGCGTTGACGGTTCCTCCTACAATGAGCAGTTCTTC. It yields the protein CSVDGSSYNEQFF.

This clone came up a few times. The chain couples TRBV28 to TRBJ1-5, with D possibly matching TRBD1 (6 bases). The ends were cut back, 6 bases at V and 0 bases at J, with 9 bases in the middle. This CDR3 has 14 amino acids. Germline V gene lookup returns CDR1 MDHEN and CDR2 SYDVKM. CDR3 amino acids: CASRQQGSNQPQHF. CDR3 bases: TGTGCCAGCAGGCAACAGGGTAGCAATCAGCCCCAGCATTTT.

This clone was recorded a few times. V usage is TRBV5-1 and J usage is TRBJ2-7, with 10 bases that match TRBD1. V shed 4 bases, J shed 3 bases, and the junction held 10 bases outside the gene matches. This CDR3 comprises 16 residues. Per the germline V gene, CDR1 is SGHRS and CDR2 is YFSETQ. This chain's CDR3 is CASSTLPTGGNYEQYF. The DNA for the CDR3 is TGCGCCAGCAGCACCCTCCCGACAGGGGGCAACTACGAGCAGTACTTC.

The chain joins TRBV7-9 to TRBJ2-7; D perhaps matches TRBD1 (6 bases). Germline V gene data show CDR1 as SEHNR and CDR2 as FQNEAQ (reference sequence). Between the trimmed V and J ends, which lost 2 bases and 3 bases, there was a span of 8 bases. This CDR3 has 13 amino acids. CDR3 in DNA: TGTGCCAGCAGCTTAAGAGGGGGCTACGAGCAGTACTTC. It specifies CASSLRGGYEQYF.

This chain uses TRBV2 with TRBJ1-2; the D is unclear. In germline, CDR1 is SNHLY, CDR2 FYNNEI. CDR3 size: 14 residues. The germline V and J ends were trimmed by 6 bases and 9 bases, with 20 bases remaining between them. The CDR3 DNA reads TGTGCCAGCAGAGGTGTGGCGGTATCGGAGAGCTACACCTTC. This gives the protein CASRGVAVSESYTF.

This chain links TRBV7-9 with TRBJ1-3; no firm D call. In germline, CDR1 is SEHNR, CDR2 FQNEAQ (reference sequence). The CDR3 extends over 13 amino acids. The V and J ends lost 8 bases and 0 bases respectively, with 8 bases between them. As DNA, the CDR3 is TGTGCCAGCGTCGAGGACTCTGGAAACACCATATATTTT. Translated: CASVEDSGNTIYF. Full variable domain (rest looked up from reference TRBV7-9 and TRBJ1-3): DTGVSQNPRHKITKRGQNVTFRCDPISEHNRLYWYRQTLGQGPEFLTYFQNEAQLEKSRLLSDRFSAERPKGSFSTLEIQRTEQGDSAMYLCASVEDSGNTIYFGEGSWLTVV.

The CDR3: CASSLAGVNEQYF. The CDR3 DNA follows: TGTGCCAGCAGCTTGGCGGGCGTGAACGAGCAGTACTTC. The rearrangement uses TRBV7-6 and TRBJ2-7; tentative D call: TRBD2 (5 bases). Germline values: CDR1 SGHVS, CDR2 FNYEAQ. Trimming cost V 3 bases and J 5 bases, with 11 bases left between them. The CDR3 is made up of 13 amino acids.

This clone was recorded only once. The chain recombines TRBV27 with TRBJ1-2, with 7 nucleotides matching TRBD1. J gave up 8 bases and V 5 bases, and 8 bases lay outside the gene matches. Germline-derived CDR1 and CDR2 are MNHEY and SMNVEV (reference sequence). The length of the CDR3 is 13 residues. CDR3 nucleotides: TGTGCCAGCAGTAAGGACAGGTCTAAGGGCTACACCTTC. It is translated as CASSKDRSKGYTF.

The CDR3 here is CASSELMGRGNTIYF. The CDR3 DNA follows: TGTGCCAGCAGTGAATTAATGGGCCGGGGGAACACCATATATTTT. This rearrangement joins TRBV6-1 to TRBJ1-3; a possible D gene is TRBD1 (5 bases). CDR1 is MNHNS, CDR2 SASEGT, per germline. Trimming removed 2 bases from V and 7 bases from J, with 15 bases in between. The CDR3 is 15 amino acids.

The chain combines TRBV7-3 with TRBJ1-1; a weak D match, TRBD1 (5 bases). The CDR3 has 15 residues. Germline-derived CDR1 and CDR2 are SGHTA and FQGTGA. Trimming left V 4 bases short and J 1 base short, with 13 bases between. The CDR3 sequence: CASSYDPGSNTEAFF. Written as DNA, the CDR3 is TGTGCCAGCAGCTACGATCCAGGGTCGAACACTGAAGCTTTCTTT.

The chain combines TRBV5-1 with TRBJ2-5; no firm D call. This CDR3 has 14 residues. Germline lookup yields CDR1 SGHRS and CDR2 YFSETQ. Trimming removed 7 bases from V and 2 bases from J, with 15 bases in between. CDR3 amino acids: CASFSSAVQETQYF. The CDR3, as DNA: TGCGCCAGCTTCAGCTCGGCGGTTCAAGAGACCCAGTACTTC.

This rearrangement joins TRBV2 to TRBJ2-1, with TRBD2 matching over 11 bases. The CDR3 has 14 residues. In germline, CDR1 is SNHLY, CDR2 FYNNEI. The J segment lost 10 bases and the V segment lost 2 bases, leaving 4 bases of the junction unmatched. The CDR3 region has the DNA TGTGCCAGCAGTGAAACGACTAGCGGGACCGAGCAGTTCTTC. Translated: CASSETTSGTEQFF.

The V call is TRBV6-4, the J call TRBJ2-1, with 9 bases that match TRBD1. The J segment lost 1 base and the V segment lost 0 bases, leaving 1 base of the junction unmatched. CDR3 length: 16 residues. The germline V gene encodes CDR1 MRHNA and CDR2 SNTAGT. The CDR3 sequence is CASSDSGTGSYNEQFF. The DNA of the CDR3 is TGTGCCAGCAGTGACTCCGGGACAGGGTCCTACAATGAGCAGTTCTTC.

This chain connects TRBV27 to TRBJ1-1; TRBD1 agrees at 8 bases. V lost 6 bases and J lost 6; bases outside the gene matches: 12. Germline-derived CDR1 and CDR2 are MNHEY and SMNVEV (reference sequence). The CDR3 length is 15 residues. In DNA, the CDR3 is TGTGCCAGCAGCGACGGGACCGGGACAGGCCCTGAAGCTTTCTTT. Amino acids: CASSDGTGTGPEAFF.

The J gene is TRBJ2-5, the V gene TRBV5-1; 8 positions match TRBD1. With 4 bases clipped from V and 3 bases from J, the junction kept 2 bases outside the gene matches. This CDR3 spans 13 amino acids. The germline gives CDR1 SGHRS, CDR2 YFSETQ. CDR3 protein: CASSQGQEETQYF. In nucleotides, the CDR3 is TGCGCCAGCAGCCAGGGACAGGAAGAGACCCAGTACTTC.

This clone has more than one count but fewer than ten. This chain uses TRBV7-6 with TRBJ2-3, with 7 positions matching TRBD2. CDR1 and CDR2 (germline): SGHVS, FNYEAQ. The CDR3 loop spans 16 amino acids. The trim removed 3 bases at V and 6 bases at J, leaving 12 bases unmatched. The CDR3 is CASSLRTSLTSDTQYF. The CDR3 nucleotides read TGTGCCAGCAGCTTGAGGACTAGTCTCACTTCCGATACGCAGTATTTT.

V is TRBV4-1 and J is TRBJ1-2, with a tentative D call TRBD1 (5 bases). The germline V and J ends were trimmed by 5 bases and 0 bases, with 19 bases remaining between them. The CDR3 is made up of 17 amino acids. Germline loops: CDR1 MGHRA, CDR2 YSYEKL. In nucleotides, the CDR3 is TGCGCCAGCAGCACGGGGGGAAGGGCCCCTCCTAACTATGGCTACACCTTC. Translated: CASSTGGRAPPNYGYTF.

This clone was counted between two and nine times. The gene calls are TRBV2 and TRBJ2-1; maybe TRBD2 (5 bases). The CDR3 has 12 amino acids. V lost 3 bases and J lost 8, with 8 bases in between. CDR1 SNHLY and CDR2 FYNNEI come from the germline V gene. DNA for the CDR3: TGTGCCAGCAGTGATATCGGGGATGAGCAGTTCTTC. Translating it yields CASSDIGDEQFF.

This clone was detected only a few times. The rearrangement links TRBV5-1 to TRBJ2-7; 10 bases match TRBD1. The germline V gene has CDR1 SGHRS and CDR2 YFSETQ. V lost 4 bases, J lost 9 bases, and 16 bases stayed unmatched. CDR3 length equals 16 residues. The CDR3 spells CASSALSGDRGLGQYF. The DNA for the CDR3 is TGCGCCAGCAGCGCCCTATCGGGGGACAGGGGACTTGGGCAGTACTTC.